This T cell receptor (beta chain) comes out of a study of T-cell reconstitution after alpha-beta-depleted transplantation in children. The library targeted TCRbeta and was prepared with unique molecular identifiers. TCRdb recomputed calls from the PCR reads with MiXCR, one row per CDR3 protein. The data show 300,000 to 400,000 distinct CDR3 sequences, about 14% seen once. This CDR3 region has 14 residues. Germline CDR1 is GTSNPN and CDR2 is SVGIG (reference sequence). Trimming cost V 2 bases and J 0 bases, with 11 bases left between them. This clonotype has more than one count but fewer than ten. The source is a human donor who donated a stem cell graft to a child with Fanconi anemia. The rearrangement links TRBV30 to TRBJ2-7; perhaps TRBD1 as D (5 bases). The sequencing here drew on PBMCs, taken from the stem cell graft. Written as DNA, the CDR3 is TGTGCCTGGAGTCGGGCAGGGTCCTCCTACGAGCAGTACTTC. This translates into CAWSRAGSSYEQYF. Together with reference TRBV30 and TRBJ2-7, the CDR3 gives the full variable domain: SQTIHQWPATLVQPVGSPLSLECTVEGTSNPNLYWYRQAAGRGLQLLFYSVGIGQISSEVPQNLSASRPQDRQFILSSKKLLLSDSGFYLCAWSRAGSSYEQYFGPGTRLTVT.